This is a list of T cell receptor beta chains from one sample in a study of cytomegalovirus exposure and HLA in healthy donors. Profiled with immunoSEQ multiplex PCR; TCRdb holds only in-frame clones, not every one. The sample lists about 140,000 clones, about 75% occurring once. The sequencing input was PBMCs. These receptors all come from a man aged 55 to 70 in good health and CMV-seronegative. Each CDR3 is given with its conserved first and last residue. The D gene is left open where the match is weak. Clone size is shown for a subset of rows, as once, few, many or a class of expanded clone.

len	d_gene	j_gene	v_gene	abundance	CDR3aa	CDR3nt
19	TRBD2	TRBJ2-2	TRBV4-1	few	CASSQDQGGLAGVTGELFF	TGCGCCAGCAGCCAAGATCAGGGGGGACTAGCGGGAGTCACCGGGGAGCTGTTTTTT
18	-	TRBJ1-1	TRBV7-9	-	CSSSYLVGRGRESTEAFF	TGTTCCAGCAGTTACCTTGTCGGCCGGGGGCGGGAGAGCACTGAAGCTTTCTTT
13	-	TRBJ2-7	TRBV7-3	-	CASSAGKEYEQYF	TGTGCCAGCAGCGCCGGGAAGGAGTACGAGCAGTACTTC
11	-	TRBJ2-3	TRBV29-1	-	CSAEWGDTQYF	TGCAGCGCCGAATGGGGCGATACGCAGTATTTT
15	-	TRBJ1-1	TRBV4-3	-	CASSPLLRGNTEAFF	TGCGCCAGCAGCCCCCTACTCAGGGGGAACACTGAAGCTTTCTTT
14	-	TRBJ1-1	TRBV4-1	once	CASSHQEVDSEAFF	TGCGCCAGCAGCCATCAAGAGGTAGATTCTGAAGCTTTCTTT
16	TRBD1	TRBJ2-7	TRBV28	-	CASRPTPGQGAYEQYF	TGTGCCAGCAGACCCACTCCGGGACAGGGTGCCTACGAGCAGTACTTC
11	-	TRBJ2-3	TRBV27	-	CASSSVDTQYF	TGTGCCAGCAGTTCCGTAGATACGCAGTATTTT
14	-	TRBJ1-1	TRBV2	-	CASSVVRGSTEAFF	TGTGCCAGCAGTGTAGTCAGGGGTAGCACTGAAGCTTTCTTT
15	TRBD2	TRBJ2-1	TRBV30	-	CAWSRGSGGDNEQFF	TGTGCCTGGAGTAGGGGATCCGGGGGGGACAATGAGCAGTTCTTC
14	-	TRBJ1-1	TRBV30	-	CATNLGVLRTEAFF	TGTGCCACAAATTTAGGGGTATTGCGCACTGAAGCTTTCTTT
15	TRBD2	TRBJ2-1	TRBV4-3	-	CASSQEAGVFNEQFF	TGCGCCAGCAGCCAAGAAGCGGGAGTTTTCAATGAGCAGTTCTTC
13	-	TRBJ2-1	TRBV29-1	-	CSVDYLGDNEQFF	TGCAGCGTTGACTACTTAGGGGACAATGAGCAGTTCTTC
15	TRBD1	TRBJ2-2	TRBV5-1	-	CASSLGDRDTGELFF	TGCGCCAGCAGCTTGGGGGACAGGGACACCGGGGAGCTGTTTTTT
13	TRBD1	TRBJ2-4	TRBV29-1	few	CSVSTGVQDIQYF	TGCAGCGTCTCGACAGGGGTGCAGGACATTCAGTACTTC
13	-	TRBJ2-3	TRBV5-1	-	CASELGGTDTQYF	TGCGCCAGCGAGTTAGGGGGCACAGATACGCAGTATTTT
14	-	TRBJ1-4	TRBV5-1	-	CASSASRGNEKLFF	TGCGCCAGCAGTGCAAGCAGGGGAAATGAAAAACTGTTTTTT
18	TRBD2	TRBJ2-3	TRBV28	-	CASSPTSGRWTFRDTQYF	TGTGCCAGCAGTCCGACTAGCGGGAGATGGACTTTCAGAGATACGCAGTATTTT
16	TRBD1	TRBJ2-7	TRBV30	-	CAWSQTGTGDTYEQYF	TGTGCCTGGAGTCAAACCGGGACAGGGGATACCTACGAGCAGTACTTC
16	TRBD2	TRBJ2-5	TRBV5-4	-	CASSTGLAGARETQYF	TGTGCCAGCAGCACCGGACTAGCGGGAGCGCGAGAGACCCAGTACTTC
15	TRBD2	TRBJ2-1	TRBV5-4	-	CASSSASGRAHEQFF	TGTGCCAGCAGCTCCGCTAGCGGGAGGGCCCATGAGCAGTTCTTC
13	-	TRBJ1-2	TRBV9	-	CASSETGIYGYTF	TGTGCCAGCAGTGAGACAGGAATCTATGGCTACACCTTC
11	-	TRBJ2-5	TRBV28	-	CASSFGPSAYF	TGTGCCAGCAGCTTCGGCCCGAGCGCGTACTTC
15	TRBD2	TRBJ2-1	TRBV29-1	-	CSVEDGSGASNEQFF	TGCAGCGTTGAAGACGGGAGCGGGGCGTCGAATGAGCAGTTCTTC
15	-	TRBJ2-7	TRBV27	-	CASSLSNRGGDEQYF	TGTGCCAGCAGTTTATCGAACAGGGGCGGGGACGAGCAGTACTTC
15	TRBD2	TRBJ2-2	TRBV10-3	-	CAISESGGSTGELFF	TGTGCCATCAGTGAGTCGGGGGGGAGCACCGGGGAGCTGTTTTTT
14	TRBD1	TRBJ2-7	TRBV28	-	CASRRQGLPYEQYF	TGTGCCAGCAGGAGACAGGGGCTCCCCTACGAGCAGTACTTC
15	-	TRBJ1-5	TRBV28	-	CASSPRDKKYQPQHF	TGTGCCAGCAGTCCCAGGGACAAAAAATATCAGCCCCAGCATTTT
16	TRBD2	TRBJ2-1	TRBV6-1	-	CASSGRLTSGSTEQFF	TGTGCCAGCAGTGGCCGGCTGACTAGCGGGAGTACTGAGCAGTTCTTC
13	TRBD2	TRBJ2-7	TRBV5-1	-	CASNVGGSDEQYF	TGCGCCAGCAACGTCGGCGGGAGTGACGAGCAGTACTTC
15	TRBD1	TRBJ1-3	TRBV6-6	-	CASSLQGAGGNTIYF	TGTGCCAGCAGCTTACAGGGGGCTGGGGGAAACACCATATATTTT
13	-	TRBJ2-7	TRBV6-5	few	CASSYSGAYEQYF	TGTGCCAGCAGTTACTCAGGAGCCTACGAGCAGTACTTC
16	TRBD1	TRBJ2-7	TRBV4-2	-	CASSQIPTGDRGEQYF	TGTGCCAGCAGCCAAATTCCGACAGGGGATCGCGGCGAGCAGTACTTC
17	-	TRBJ2-5	TRBV5-4	few	CASSLARKTLGQETQYF	TGTGCCAGCAGCTTGGCGAGGAAAACGCTTGGACAAGAGACCCAGTACTTC
16	-	TRBJ2-6	TRBV27	-	CASSLYNPPGANVLTF	TGTGCCAGCAGTTTATACAACCCTCCTGGGGCCAACGTCCTGACTTTC
14	TRBD1	TRBJ2-3	TRBV19	-	CASSIGTGEYTQYF	TGTGCCAGTAGTATAGGGACAGGGGAATATACGCAGTATTTT
13	TRBD1	TRBJ1-1	TRBV5-4	-	CASSSGQGSEAFF	TGTGCCAGCAGCTCGGGACAGGGAAGTGAAGCTTTCTTT
14	TRBD1	TRBJ1-1	TRBV27	few	CASSLQGERTEAFF	TGTGCCAGCAGTTTACAGGGGGAGCGGACTGAAGCTTTCTTT
18	-	TRBJ2-3	TRBV12-2	-	CASRLEGGETVIRYTQYF	TGTGCAAGTCGCTTAGAGGGGGGGGAAACAGTCATAAGATACACGCAGTATTTT
14	-	TRBJ2-7	TRBV7-9	few	CASSSSGTIYEQYF	TGTGCCAGCAGTTCCTCCGGGACAATCTACGAGCAGTACTTC
14	TRBD1	TRBJ2-6	TRBV27	few	CASSPWDRVGVLTF	TGTGCCAGCAGTCCTTGGGACAGGGTAGGCGTCCTGACTTTC
16	-	TRBJ1-4	TRBV5-8	-	CASSLGRLGANEKLFF	TGTGCCAGCAGCCTTGGAAGGCTGGGAGCTAATGAAAAACTGTTTTTT
13	-	TRBJ1-2	TRBV28	-	CASSPGRYYGYTF	TGTGCCAGCAGTCCAGGGAGGTACTATGGCTACACCTTC
16	TRBD2	TRBJ2-3	TRBV28	-	CASQGSGRAVADTQYF	TGTGCCAGCCAGGGAAGCGGGAGGGCCGTGGCAGATACGCAGTATTTT
16	TRBD2	TRBJ2-7	TRBV9	-	CASSVGSGRSLYEQYF	TGTGCCAGCAGCGTAGGTAGCGGGAGGTCCCTCTACGAGCAGTACTTC
13	-	TRBJ2-1	TRBV11-2	few	CASSLDRRNEQFF	TGTGCCAGCAGCTTAGATAGGAGGAATGAGCAGTTCTTC
14	-	TRBJ1-4	TRBV9	-	CASSVEQGRGKLFF	TGTGCCAGCAGCGTAGAACAGGGTAGAGGAAAACTGTTTTTT
17	TRBD1	TRBJ1-3	TRBV4-3	-	CASSHGTGISSGNTIYF	TGCGCCAGCAGCCATGGGACAGGGATTTCCTCTGGAAACACCATATATTTT